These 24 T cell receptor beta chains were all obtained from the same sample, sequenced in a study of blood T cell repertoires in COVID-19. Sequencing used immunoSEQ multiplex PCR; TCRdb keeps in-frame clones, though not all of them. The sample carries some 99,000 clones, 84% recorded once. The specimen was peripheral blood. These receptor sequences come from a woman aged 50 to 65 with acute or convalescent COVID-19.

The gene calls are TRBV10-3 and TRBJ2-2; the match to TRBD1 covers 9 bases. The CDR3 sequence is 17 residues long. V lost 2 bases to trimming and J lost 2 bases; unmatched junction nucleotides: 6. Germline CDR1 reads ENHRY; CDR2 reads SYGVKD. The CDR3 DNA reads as TGTGCCATCAGTGAGCTCTCACAGGGGGCCAACACCGGGGAGCTGTTTTTT. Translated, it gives CAISELSQGANTGELFF.

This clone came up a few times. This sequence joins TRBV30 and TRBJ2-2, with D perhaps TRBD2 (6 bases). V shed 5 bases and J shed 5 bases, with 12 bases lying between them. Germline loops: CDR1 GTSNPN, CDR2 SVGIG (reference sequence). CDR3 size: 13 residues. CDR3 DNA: TGTGCCTGGGCGTCGGGGGTAACCGGGGAGCTGTTTTTT. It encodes CAWASGVTGELFF.

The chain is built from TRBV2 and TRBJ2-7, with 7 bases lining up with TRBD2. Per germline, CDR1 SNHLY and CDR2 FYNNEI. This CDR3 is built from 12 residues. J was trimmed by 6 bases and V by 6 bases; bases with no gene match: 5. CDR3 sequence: CASSDPGGEQYF. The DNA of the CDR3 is TGTGCCAGCAGCGATCCGGGGGGCGAGCAGTACTTC.

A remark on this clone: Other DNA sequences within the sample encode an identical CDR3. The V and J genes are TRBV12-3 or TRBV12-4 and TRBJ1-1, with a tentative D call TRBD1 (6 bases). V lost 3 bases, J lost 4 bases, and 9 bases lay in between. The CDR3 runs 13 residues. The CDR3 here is CASSLQGITEAFF. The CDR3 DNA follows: TGTGCCAGCAGTTTGCAGGGGATCACTGAAGCTTTCTTT.

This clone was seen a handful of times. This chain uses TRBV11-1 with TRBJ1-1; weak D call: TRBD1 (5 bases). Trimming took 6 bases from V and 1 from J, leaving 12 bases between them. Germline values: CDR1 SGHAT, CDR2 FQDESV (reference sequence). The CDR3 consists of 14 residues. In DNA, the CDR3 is TGTGCCAGCAGACGGGGGGACGCGAACACTGAAGCTTTCTTT. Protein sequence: CASRRGDANTEAFF.

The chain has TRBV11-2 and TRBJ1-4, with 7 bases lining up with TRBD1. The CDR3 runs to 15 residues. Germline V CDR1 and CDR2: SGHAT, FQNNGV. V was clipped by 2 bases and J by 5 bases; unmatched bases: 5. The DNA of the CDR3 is TGTGCCAGCAGCTTAAAGGGGGCTGGGAATGAAAAACTGTTTTTT. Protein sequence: CASSLKGAGNEKLFF. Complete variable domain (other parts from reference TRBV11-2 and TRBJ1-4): EAGVAQSPRYKIIEKRQSVAFWCNPISGHATLYWYQQILGQGPKLLIQFQNNGVVDDSQLPKDRFSAERLKGVDSTLKIQPAKLEDSAVYLCASSLKGAGNEKLFFGSGTQLSVL.

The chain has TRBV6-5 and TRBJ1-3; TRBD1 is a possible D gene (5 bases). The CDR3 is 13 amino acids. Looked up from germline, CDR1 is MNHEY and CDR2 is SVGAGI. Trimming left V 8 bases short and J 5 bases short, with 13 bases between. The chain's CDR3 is CASGAQTRNTIYF. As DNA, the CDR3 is TGTGCCAGCGGGGCTCAGACCCGAAACACCATATATTTT.

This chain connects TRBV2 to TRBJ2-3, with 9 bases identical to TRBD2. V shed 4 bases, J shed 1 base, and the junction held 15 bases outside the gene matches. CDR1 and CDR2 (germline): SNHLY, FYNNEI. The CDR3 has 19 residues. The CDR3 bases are TGTGCCAGCAGTGTAGGGATAGCGGGGGCCTCGACCCGCACAGATACGCAGTATTTT. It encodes CASSVGIAGASTRTDTQYF. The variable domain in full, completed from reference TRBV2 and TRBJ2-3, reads EPEVTQTPSHQVTQMGQEVILRCVPISNHLYFYWYRQILGQKVEFLVSFYNNEISEKSEIFDDQFSVERPDGSNFTLKIRSTKLEDSAMYFCASSVGIAGASTRTDTQYFGPGTRLTVL.

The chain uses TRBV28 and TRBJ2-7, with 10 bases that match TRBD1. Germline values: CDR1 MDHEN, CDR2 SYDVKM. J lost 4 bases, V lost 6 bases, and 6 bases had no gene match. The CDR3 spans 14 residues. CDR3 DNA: TGTGCCAGCAGAGGACAGGGGGTAACTTACGAGCAGTACTTC. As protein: CASRGQGVTYEQYF.

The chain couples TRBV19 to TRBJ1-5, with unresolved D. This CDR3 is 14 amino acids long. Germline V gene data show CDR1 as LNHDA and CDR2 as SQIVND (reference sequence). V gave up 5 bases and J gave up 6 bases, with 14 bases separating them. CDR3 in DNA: TGTGCCAGTAGTGAGGGAGGACGTAGTCAGCCCCAGCATTTT. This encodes CASSEGGRSQPQHF. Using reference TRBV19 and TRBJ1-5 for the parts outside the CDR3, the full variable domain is DGGITQSPKYLFRKEGQNVTLSCEQNLNHDAMYWYRQDPGQGLRLIYYSQIVNDFQKGDIAEGYSVSREKKESFPLTVTSAQKNPTAFYLCASSEGGRSQPQHFGDGTRLSIL.

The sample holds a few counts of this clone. The CDR3 region has the DNA TGTGCCAGCAGTTTAGCAACAGTTAACACCATATATTTT. The encoded protein is CASSLATVNTIYF. The chain carries TRBV12-3 or TRBV12-4 and TRBJ1-3; no clear D gene. The CDR3 spans 13 residues. Trimming took off 0 bases at V and 7 bases at J, with 7 bases between the two ends.

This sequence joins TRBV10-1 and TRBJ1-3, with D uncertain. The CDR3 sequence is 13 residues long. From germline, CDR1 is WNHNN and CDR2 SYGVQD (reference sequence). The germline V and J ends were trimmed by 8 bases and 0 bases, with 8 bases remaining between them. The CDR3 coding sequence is TGCGCCAGCCGGGATAGCTCTGGAAACACCATATATTTT. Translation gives CASRDSSGNTIYF.

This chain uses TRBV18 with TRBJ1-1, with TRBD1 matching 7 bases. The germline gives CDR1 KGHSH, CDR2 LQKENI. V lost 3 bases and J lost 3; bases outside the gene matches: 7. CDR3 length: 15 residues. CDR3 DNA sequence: TGTGCCAGCTCACCCCGGACAGGCTGGGACACTGAAGCTTTCTTT. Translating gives CASSPRTGWDTEAFF.

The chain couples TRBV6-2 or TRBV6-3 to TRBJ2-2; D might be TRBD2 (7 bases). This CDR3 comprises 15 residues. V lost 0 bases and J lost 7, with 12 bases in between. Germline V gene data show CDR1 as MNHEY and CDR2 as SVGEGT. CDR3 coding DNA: TGTGCCAGCAGTTACTCGAACGGGGGGCTCGGGGAGCTGTTTTTT. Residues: CASSYSNGGLGELFF.

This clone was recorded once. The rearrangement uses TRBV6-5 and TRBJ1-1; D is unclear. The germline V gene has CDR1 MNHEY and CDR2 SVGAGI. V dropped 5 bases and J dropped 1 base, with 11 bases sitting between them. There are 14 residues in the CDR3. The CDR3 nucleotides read TGTGCCAGCAGTACTCGAACGGGGAACACTGAAGCTTTCTTT. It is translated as CASSTRTGNTEAFF.

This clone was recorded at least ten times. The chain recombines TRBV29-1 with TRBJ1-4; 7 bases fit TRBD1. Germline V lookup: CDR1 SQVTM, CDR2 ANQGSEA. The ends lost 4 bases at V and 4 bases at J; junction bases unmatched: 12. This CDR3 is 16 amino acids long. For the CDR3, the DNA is TGCAGCGTTGGCCAGCAGCCTGGGACAGTTAATGAAAAACTGTTTTTT. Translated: CSVGQQPGTVNEKLFF.

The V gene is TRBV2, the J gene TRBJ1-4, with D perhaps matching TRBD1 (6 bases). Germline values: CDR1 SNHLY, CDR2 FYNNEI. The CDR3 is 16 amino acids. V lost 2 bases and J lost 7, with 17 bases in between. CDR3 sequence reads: CASSENRQGLGEKLFF. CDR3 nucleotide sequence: TGTGCCAGCAGTGAAAATCGCCAGGGGTTAGGTGAAAAACTGTTTTTT.

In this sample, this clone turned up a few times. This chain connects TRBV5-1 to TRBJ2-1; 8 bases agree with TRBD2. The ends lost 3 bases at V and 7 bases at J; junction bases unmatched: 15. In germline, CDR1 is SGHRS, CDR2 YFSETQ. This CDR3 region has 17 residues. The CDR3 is CASSSLPGSGGRNEQFF. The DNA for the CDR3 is TGCGCCAGCAGCTCCCTCCCGGGGAGCGGGGGAAGGAATGAGCAGTTCTTC.

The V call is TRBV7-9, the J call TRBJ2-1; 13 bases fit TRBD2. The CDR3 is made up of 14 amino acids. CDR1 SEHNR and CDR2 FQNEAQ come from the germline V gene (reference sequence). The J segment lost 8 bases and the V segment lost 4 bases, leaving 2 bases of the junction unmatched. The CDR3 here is CASSYGLAGDEQFF. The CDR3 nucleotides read TGTGCCAGCAGCTACGGACTAGCGGGAGATGAGCAGTTCTTC.

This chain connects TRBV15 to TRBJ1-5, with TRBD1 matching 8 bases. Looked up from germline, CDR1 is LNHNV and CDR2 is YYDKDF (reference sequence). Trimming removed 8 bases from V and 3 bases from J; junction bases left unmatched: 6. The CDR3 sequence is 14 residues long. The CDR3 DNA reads TGTGCCACCGGACAGGGAGGAAACAATCAGCCCCAGCATTTT. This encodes CATGQGGNNQPQHF.

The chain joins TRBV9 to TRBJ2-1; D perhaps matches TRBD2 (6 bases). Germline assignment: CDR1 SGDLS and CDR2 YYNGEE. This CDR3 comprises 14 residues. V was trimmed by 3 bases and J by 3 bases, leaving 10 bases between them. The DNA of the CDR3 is TGTGCCAGCAGCGAACGGGGGAACTACAATGAGCAGTTCTTC. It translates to CASSERGNYNEQFF.

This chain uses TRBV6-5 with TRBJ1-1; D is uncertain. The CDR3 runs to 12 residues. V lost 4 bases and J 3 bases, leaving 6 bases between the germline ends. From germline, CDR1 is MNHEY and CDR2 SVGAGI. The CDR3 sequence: CASSFRDTEAFF. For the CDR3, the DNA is TGTGCCAGCAGTTTCCGGGACACTGAAGCTTTCTTT.

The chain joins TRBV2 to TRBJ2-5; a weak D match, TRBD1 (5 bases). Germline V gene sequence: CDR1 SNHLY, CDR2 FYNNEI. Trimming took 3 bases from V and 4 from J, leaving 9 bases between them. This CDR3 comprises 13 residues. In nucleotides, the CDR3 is TGTGCCAGCAGTGACAAGGGGCCAGAGACCCAGTACTTC. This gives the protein CASSDKGPETQYF.

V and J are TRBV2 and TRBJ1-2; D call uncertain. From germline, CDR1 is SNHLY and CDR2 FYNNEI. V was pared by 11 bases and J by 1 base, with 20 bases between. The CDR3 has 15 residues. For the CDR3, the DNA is TGTGCCCTCCAAAAACGCGGGGATTTTAACTATGGCTACACCTTC. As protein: CALQKRGDFNYGYTF.